The 18 T cell receptor beta chains in this list originate from one sample, sequenced in a study of cytomegalovirus exposure and HLA in healthy donors. PCR involved 60 Vbeta and 13 Jbeta primers. The method was immunoSEQ multiplex PCR; TCRdb's version includes in-frame clones alone and lacks a portion of them. The table has roughly 220,000 clones, 60% to 80% seen once; the top ten hold less than 2%. Sequencing input: PBMCs. The receptors stem from a woman in her 30s in good health and CMV-seronegative.

The V gene is TRBV29-1, the J gene TRBJ1-1; weak D call: TRBD1 (6 bases). Deletions cut 8 bases from V and 8 bases from J, with 18 bases between. Germline values: CDR1 SQVTM, CDR2 ANQGSEA. The CDR3 covers 12 residues. CDR3 coding DNA: TGCAGCCCGCCCGGGGGGCCGCACGAAGCTTTCTTT. Amino acid sequence: CSPPGGPHEAFF. Drawing the rest from reference TRBV29-1 and TRBJ1-1, the complete variable domain is SAVISQKPSRDICQRGTSLTIQCQVDSQVTMMFWYRQQPGQSLTLIATANQGSEATYESGFVIDKFPISRPNLTFSTLTVSNMSPEDSSIYLCSPPGGPHEAFFGQGTRLTVV.

The V gene is TRBV27, the J gene TRBJ1-1, with D uncertain. The V end lost 3 bases, the J end lost 0 bases, and 8 bases lay between the germline ends. The CDR3 has 14 residues. Germline lookup yields CDR1 MNHEY and CDR2 SMNVEV (reference sequence). For the CDR3, the DNA is TGTGCCAGCAGTTTGACACCTATGAACACTGAAGCTTTCTTT. Residues: CASSLTPMNTEAFF.

The chain combines TRBV19 with TRBJ1-5, with 7 nucleotides matching TRBD1. Trimming took 3 bases from V and 6 from J; bases not matched to a gene: 8. The CDR3 has 15 residues. Germline CDR1 reads LNHDA; CDR2 reads SQIVND (reference sequence). The CDR3 sequence: CASSIDRGLGQPQHF. CDR3 bases: TGTGCCAGTAGTATTGATAGGGGGCTAGGTCAGCCCCAGCATTTT.

J is TRBJ1-1 and V is TRBV6-5; no clear D. Germline values: CDR1 MNHEY, CDR2 SVGAGI. This CDR3 is built from 12 residues. V was trimmed by 6 bases and J by 4 bases, leaving 9 bases between them. In DNA form, the CDR3 reads TGTGCCAGCAGAGCTCCGGGCACTGAAGCTTTCTTT. Encoded protein: CASRAPGTEAFF.

This clone has just a few counts. The CDR3 is CASSYPGDYGYTF. The CDR3 DNA reads as TGTGCCAGCAGTTACCCGGGGGACTATGGCTACACCTTC. This sequence joins TRBV6-6 and TRBJ1-2, with D possibly matching TRBD1 (5 bases). Deletions cut 2 bases from V and 3 bases from J, with 7 bases between. The CDR3 covers 13 residues. Germline assignment: CDR1 MNHNY and CDR2 SVGAGI (reference sequence).

The J gene is TRBJ1-2, the V gene TRBV6-6; a weak D match, TRBD1 (6 bases). CDR1 is MNHNY and CDR2 is SVGAGI in the germline V gene (reference sequence). The V and J ends lost 5 bases and 2 bases respectively, with 15 bases between them. CDR3 length: 15 amino acids. CDR3 DNA sequence: TGTGCCAGCAGTGGTCCAGGGGCTGGAAACTATGGCTACACCTTC. Protein product: CASSGPGAGNYGYTF.

The chain has TRBV6-1 and TRBJ1-2; weak D call: TRBD1 (6 bases). V was pared by 7 bases and J by 8 bases, with 17 bases between. The CDR3 length is 13 residues. Germline V gives CDR1 MNHNS, CDR2 SASEGT. The CDR3 loop reads CASIPGGARGYTF. The CDR3, as DNA: TGTGCCAGCATCCCGGGGGGGGCTCGAGGCTACACCTTC.

The chain joins TRBV2 to TRBJ2-5, with 7 positions matching TRBD2. The CDR3 totals 13 residues. Unmatched junction bases numbered 13, after V lost 11 bases and J lost 7 bases. CDR1 and CDR2 (germline): SNHLY, FYNNEI. The CDR3 DNA reads as TGTGCCGCCAGTCCCGGGACTACCGGGACCCAGTACTTC. This sequence encodes CAASPGTTGTQYF.

The CDR3 sequence is CASSGPVEGANTGELFF. CDR3 coding DNA: TGCGCCAGCAGTGGACCTGTTGAGGGAGCGAACACCGGGGAGCTGTTTTTT. The chain couples TRBV10-2 to TRBJ2-2, with D perhaps matching TRBD2 (5 bases). V was shortened by 4 bases and J by 0 bases, with 15 bases between the two germline ends. CDR3 length: 17 amino acids. Germline assignment: CDR1 WSHSY and CDR2 SAAADI.

This clone has only one observation. Other nucleotide sequences in the sample specify the same CDR3. The chain couples TRBV19 to TRBJ1-2, with 8 bases matching TRBD1. The germline V gene has CDR1 LNHDA and CDR2 SQIVND (reference sequence). The V gene end was trimmed by 3 bases and the J gene end by 7 bases; junction bases not matched to a gene: 7. The CDR3 extends over 14 amino acids. The CDR3 nucleotides read TGTGCCAGTAGTATCCGGGCAGGGGGCCCTGGCTACACCTTC. Translated, it gives CASSIRAGGPGYTF.

The CDR3 is CASSPGQGLAGYTF. The CDR3 DNA sequence: TGTGCCAGCAGCCCTGGACAGGGGCTGGCTGGCTACACCTTC. The chain combines TRBV13 with TRBJ1-2; 9 positions match TRBD1. CDR3 length equals 14 residues. The ends lost 5 bases at V and 7 bases at J; junction bases unmatched: 8. Germline CDR1 reads PRHDT; CDR2 reads FYEKMQ (reference sequence).

CDR3 in amino acids: CASSLVQGSHEQYF. The DNA of the CDR3 is TGTGCCAGCAGCTTAGTTCAGGGAAGCCACGAGCAGTACTTC. This chain connects TRBV7-2 to TRBJ2-7, with D possibly TRBD1 on 5 matching bases. The germline V gene encodes CDR1 SGHTA and CDR2 FQGNSA. The CDR3 covers 14 residues. The V gene lost 1 base and the J gene lost 5 bases, with 12 bases spanning the gap.

This clone was counted between two and nine times. The V gene is TRBV9, the J gene TRBJ2-7, with D maybe TRBD2 (7 bases). Germline assignment: CDR1 SGDLS and CDR2 YYNGEE. This CDR3 is 15 amino acids long. Trimming took off 3 bases at V and 0 bases at J, with 13 bases between the two ends. The CDR3 is CASSEGGIGSYEQYF. The CDR3 region has the DNA TGTGCCAGCAGCGAGGGGGGGATAGGCTCCTACGAGCAGTACTTC.

This clone was detected only once. The rearrangement uses TRBV6-1 and TRBJ1-5; TRBD1 matches 8 bases. The CDR3 contains 14 residues. Germline assignment: CDR1 MNHNS and CDR2 SASEGT. The J segment lost 6 bases and the V segment lost 6 bases, leaving 7 bases of the junction unmatched. CDR3 protein: CASSGQGGSQPQHF. The CDR3 DNA follows: TGTGCCAGCAGCGGACAGGGTGGATCTCAGCCCCAGCATTTT.

The chain carries TRBV2 and TRBJ2-5, with D possibly TRBD2 on 6 matching bases. Matching the DNA end better, TRBJ2-7 makes the J call doubtful. Germline V gene data show CDR1 as SNHLY and CDR2 as FYNNEI. The CDR3 totals 12 residues. CDR3 residues: CASNPGVYEQYF. CDR3 in DNA: TGTGCCAGCAACCCGGGGGTCTACGAGCAGTACTTC.

The genes are TRBV7-9 and TRBJ1-2; D not certain. Trimming stripped 1 base from V and 0 bases from J, with 12 bases between. This CDR3 has 16 residues. Per the germline V gene, CDR1 is SEHNR and CDR2 is FQNEAQ (reference sequence). This chain's CDR3 is CASSLGTALANYGYTF. In nucleotides, the CDR3 is TGTGCCAGCAGCTTAGGCACAGCCTTAGCTAACTATGGCTACACCTTC. The variable domain in full, completed from reference TRBV7-9 and TRBJ1-2, reads DTGVSQNPRHKITKRGQNVTFRCDPISEHNRLYWYRQTLGQGPEFLTYFQNEAQLEKSRLLSDRFSAERPKGSFSTLEIQRTEQGDSAMYLCASSLGTALANYGYTFGSGTRLTVV.

The rearrangement joins TRBV5-4 to TRBJ1-1; D is undetermined. Germline CDR1 SGHNT, CDR2 YYREEE (reference sequence). This CDR3 has 12 amino acids. V was clipped by 3 bases and J by 3 bases, with 6 bases between them. The CDR3: CASSSSYTEAFF. The CDR3 region has the DNA TGTGCCAGCAGCTCCTCTTACACTGAAGCTTTCTTT. Full variable domain (missing parts from reference TRBV5-4 and TRBJ1-1): ETGVTQSPTHLIKTRGQQVTLRCSSQSGHNTVSWYQQALGQGPQFIFQYYREEENGRGNFPPRFSGLQFPNYSSELNVNALELDDSALYLCASSSSYTEAFFGQGTRLTVV.

Notes on this clone: The same CDR3 also results from other DNA sequences found in this sample. This chain connects TRBV9 to TRBJ1-4; D not certain. The CDR3 is 15 amino acids. Trimming cost V 0 bases and J 0 bases, with 6 bases left between them. CDR1 is SGDLS, CDR2 YYNGEE, per germline. CDR3 loop: CASSVGPATNEKLFF. Here the CDR3 DNA reads TGTGCCAGCAGCGTAGGGCCAGCAACTAATGAAAAACTGTTTTTT.